These 25 T cell receptor beta chains share one sample of origin, sequenced in a study of T cells after yellow fever vaccination. TCRdb fed the 5' RACE reads into MiXCR, producing one record per CDR3 protein. The profile shows under 500,000 distinct CDR3 sequences, around 20% of them singletons. This specimen consisted of PBMCs, obtained before the yellow fever booster vaccination. The receptors shown here come from a man aged 18-30 years who received the YFV17D yellow fever vaccine.

This clonotype was observed a handful of times. The CDR3 here is CASSVAAGGPLDTQYF. In DNA, the CDR3 is TGTGCCAGCAGCGTAGCGGCGGGGGGGCCTTTAGATACGCAGTATTTT. The rearrangement joins TRBV9 to TRBJ2-3; 9 bases agree with TRBD2. The CDR3 contains 16 residues. CDR1 is SGDLS, CDR2 YYNGEE, per germline. J gave up 5 bases and V 0 bases, and 7 bases lay outside the gene matches.

This clonotype has just a few counts. This chain connects TRBV15 to TRBJ2-7; D may match TRBD1 or TRBD2 (5 bases each). Looked up from germline, CDR1 is LNHNV and CDR2 is YYDKDF (reference sequence). Trimming stripped 3 bases from V and 3 bases from J, with 15 bases between. The CDR3 totals 15 residues. CDR3 coding DNA: TGTGCCACCAGCAGGTTAGGGGACCTCATCTACGAGCAGTACGTC. Amino acids: CATSRLGDLIYEQYV.

This clonotype was detected many times. CDR3 sequence: CASSLGGQGTEAFF. In DNA, the CDR3 is TGTGCCAGCAGCTTAGGCGGACAGGGCACTGAAGCTTTCTTT. The chain employs TRBV7-2 and TRBJ1-1, with 8 bases fitting TRBD1. Germline loops: CDR1 SGHTA, CDR2 FQGNSA. The CDR3 spans 14 residues. V dropped 1 base and J dropped 4; count of bases not matched to a gene: 2.

This chain joins TRBV7-2 and TRBJ2-3, with D unclear. V was clipped by 1 base and J by 6 bases, with 11 bases between them. CDR1 is SGHTA and CDR2 is FQGNSA in the germline V gene. The CDR3 spans 14 residues. The chain's CDR3 is CASSLGGSLDTQYF. In nucleotides, the CDR3 is TGTGCCAGCAGCTTAGGGGGATCCCTCGATACGCAGTATTTT.

This clonotype showed up just a few times. The rearrangement links TRBV10-1 to TRBJ2-5, with unresolved D. Germline-derived CDR1 and CDR2 are WNHNN and SYGVQD (reference sequence). V was pared by 5 bases and J by 0 bases, with 4 bases between. This CDR3 contains 12 residues. The CDR3 region has the DNA TGCGCCAGCAGTCCTAACCAAGAGACCCAGTACTTC. This codes for CASSPNQETQYF.

Only a few counts were recorded for this clonotype. The chain recombines TRBV4-3 with TRBJ2-2; maybe TRBD1 (7 bases). Between the trimmed V and J ends, which lost 1 base and 11 bases, there was a span of 14 bases. The germline V gene has CDR1 LGHNA and CDR2 YSLEER. This CDR3 region has 14 residues. The CDR3 DNA follows: TGCGCCAGCAGCCAAGGGTCAGGGGGGTATGAGCTGTTTTTT. As protein: CASSQGSGGYELFF.

The chain uses TRBV29-1 and TRBJ2-2; D is unresolved. Germline lookup yields CDR1 SQVTM and CDR2 ANQGSEA. V lost 7 bases to trimming and J lost 4 bases, with 10 bases between them. The CDR3 spans 12 residues. CDR3 sequence: CSGSLFTGELFF. The CDR3 coding sequence is TGCAGCGGCAGCTTATTCACCGGGGAGCTGTTTTTT.

This clonotype was observed a handful of times. J is TRBJ1-5 and V is TRBV12-5; D not resolved. The V and J ends lost 9 bases and 5 bases respectively, with 14 bases between them. Germline V gene data show CDR1 as LGHNT and CDR2 as FRNRAP. This CDR3 has 13 amino acids. DNA for the CDR3: TGTGCTAGCGCGGGCGTTGGTGATCAGCCCCAGCATTTT. It translates to CASAGVGDQPQHF. Combining the CDR3 with reference TRBV12-5 and TRBJ1-5 gives the whole variable domain DARVTQTPRHKVTEMGQEVTMRCQPILGHNTVFWYRQTMMQGLELLAYFRNRAPLDDSGMPKDRFSAEMPDATLATLKIQPSEPRDSAVYFCASAGVGDQPQHFGDGTRLSIL.

This clonotype was counted at least ten times. V and J are TRBV7-9 and TRBJ1-1; D may be TRBD1 (5 bases). The V gene lost 1 base and the J gene lost 8 bases, with 8 bases spanning the gap. This CDR3 spans 12 amino acids. Germline values: CDR1 SEHNR, CDR2 FQNEAQ (reference sequence). As DNA, the CDR3 is TGTGCCAGCAGCTTAGAAAACAGGGAAGCTTTCTTT. It encodes CASSLENREAFF.

This clonotype is a singleton in its sample. CDR3 loop: CASSVDWERGADTQYF. The CDR3 DNA reads TGTGCCAGCAGCGTAGACTGGGAGCGGGGGGCAGATACGCAGTATTTT. This chain links TRBV9 with TRBJ2-3, with 9 bases lining up with TRBD2. The CDR3 sequence is 16 residues long. Germline CDR1 and CDR2: SGDLS and YYNGEE. Trimming took 0 bases from V and 4 from J; bases not matched to a gene: 6.

This clonotype was detected only a few times. The chain is built from TRBV3-1 and TRBJ2-2, with D perhaps TRBD1 or TRBD2 (5 bases each). The V gene's germline CDR1 is LGHDT and CDR2 YNNKEL (reference sequence). V was pared by 4 bases and J by 10 bases, with 25 bases between. This CDR3 is 17 amino acids long. CDR3 sequence reads: CASSPKGRDGSKKELFF. In nucleotides, the CDR3 is TGTGCCAGCAGCCCTAAGGGACGGGACGGGTCTAAAAAGGAGCTGTTTTTT.

This clonotype showed up many times. This chain joins TRBV7-3 and TRBJ1-2; D perhaps matches TRBD1 (6 bases). Germline V lookup: CDR1 SGHTA, CDR2 FQGTGA. The CDR3 covers 14 residues. The V end lost 0 bases, the J end lost 8 bases, and 13 bases lay between the germline ends. The CDR3 loop reads CASSLTGPGEGYTF. CDR3 DNA: TGTGCCAGCAGCTTAACGGGGCCAGGGGAAGGCTACACCTTC. The full variable domain, rest sourced from reference TRBV7-3 and TRBJ1-2, is GAGVSQTPSNKVTEKGKYVELRCDPISGHTALYWYRQSLGQGPEFLIYFQGTGAADDSGLPNDRFFAVRPEGSVSTLKIQRTERGDSAVYLCASSLTGPGEGYTFGSGTRLTVV.

The V gene is TRBV30, the J gene TRBJ2-1; TRBD2 agrees at 7 bases. Germline V lookup: CDR1 GTSNPN, CDR2 SVGIG (reference sequence). This CDR3 has 13 residues. J gave up 10 bases and V 5 bases, and 11 bases lay outside the gene matches. The CDR3 region has the DNA TGTGCCTGGGAGAGTTCGGGGCGGGGGGAGCAGTTCTTC. Encoded protein: CAWESSGRGEQFF.

The chain combines TRBV7-2 with TRBJ2-1, with 9 bases that match TRBD2. The CDR3 is 16 residues long. Germline V gene sequence: CDR1 SGHTA, CDR2 FQGNSA. Trimming at V came to 1 base and at J to 7 bases, leaving 8 bases not matched to a gene. This CDR3 is CASSLGRGTSRNEQFF. The DNA for the CDR3 is TGTGCCAGCAGCTTAGGTCGGGGGACTAGCAGAAATGAGCAGTTCTTC.

CDR3 amino acids: CASSSLMTGFLSGANVLTF. CDR3 coding DNA: TGTGCCAGCAGCTCATTGATGACAGGATTTCTCTCTGGGGCCAACGTCCTGACTTTC. This sequence joins TRBV7-2 and TRBJ2-6, with D maybe TRBD1 (6 bases). Deletions cut 4 bases from V and 0 bases from J, with 19 bases between. This CDR3 contains 19 residues. In germline, CDR1 is SGHTA, CDR2 FQGNSA. Based on the CDR3 plus reference TRBV7-2 and TRBJ2-6, the full variable domain is GAGVSQSPSNKVTEKGKDVELRCDPISGHTALYWYRQSLGQGLEFLIYFQGNSAPDKSGLPSDRFSAERTGGSVSTLTIQRTQQEDSAVYLCASSSLMTGFLSGANVLTFGAGSRLTVL.

This chain links TRBV6-2 or TRBV6-3 with TRBJ1-2; possible D gene TRBD1, 5 bases. Trimming took 10 bases from V and 5 from J, leaving 11 bases between them. The CDR3 runs to 11 residues. Germline CDR1 and CDR2: MNHEY and SVGEGT. This CDR3 reads CAIRDGYGYTF. The CDR3 DNA reads TGTGCCATCCGGGACGGATATGGCTACACCTTC.

This clonotype was recorded at least ten times. The CDR3 protein is CASSLAQETQYF. In nucleotides, the CDR3 is TGCGCCAGCAGCTTGGCCCAAGAGACCCAGTACTTC. The gene calls are TRBV5-1 and TRBJ2-5, with unresolved D. V lost 0 bases, J lost 1 base, and 1 base lay in between. Germline V gene lookup returns CDR1 SGHRS and CDR2 YFSETQ. The CDR3 sequence is 12 residues long.

This sequence joins TRBV29-1 and TRBJ2-5; 10 nucleotides agree with TRBD2. The CDR3 sequence is 14 residues long. J lost 5 bases, V lost 8 bases, and 11 bases had no gene match. Per the germline V gene, CDR1 is SQVTM and CDR2 is ANQGSEA. The CDR3 DNA reads as TGCAGCCTATTTAGCGGGGGGATAGGGGAGACCCAGTACTTC. Amino acid sequence: CSLFSGGIGETQYF.

This clonotype showed up many times. This chain uses TRBV4-1 with TRBJ2-5; D is perhaps TRBD1 (6 bases). Trimming pared 4 bases from V and 3 bases from J, leaving 21 bases between. The CDR3 sequence is 17 residues long. The germline V gene has CDR1 MGHRA and CDR2 YSYEKL. CDR3 DNA: TGCGCCAGCAGCCCTCTGCCCGGAGCAGGGGCGGAAGAGACCCAGTACTTC. Protein: CASSPLPGAGAEETQYF.

This clonotype was recorded many times. The J gene is TRBJ1-5, the V gene TRBV20-1; D might be TRBD1 (5 bases). Germline V CDR1 and CDR2: DFQATT, SNEGSKA (reference sequence). Trimming took 2 bases from V and 5 from J, leaving 7 bases between them. The CDR3 runs 12 residues. The CDR3 region is CSARQGDQPQHF. In DNA form, the CDR3 reads TGCAGTGCTAGACAGGGCGATCAGCCCCAGCATTTT.

The sample holds a few counts of this clonotype. The chain joins TRBV7-9 to TRBJ2-5; weak D call: TRBD1 (6 bases). Germline V gene data show CDR1 as SEHNR and CDR2 as FQNEAQ (reference sequence). The V end lost 5 bases, the J end lost 2 bases, and 15 bases lay between the germline ends. This CDR3 contains 15 residues. CDR3 coding DNA: TGTGCCAGCAGCCCATGGGGGCAGATTCAAGAGACCCAGTACTTC. Amino acid sequence: CASSPWGQIQETQYF.

This chain connects TRBV20-1 to TRBJ2-3; 8 bases are shared with TRBD2. Losses at the gene ends were 2 bases for V and 0 bases for J; bases not matched to a gene: 1. Germline CDR1 is DFQATT and CDR2 is SNEGSKA (reference sequence). CDR3 length: 14 amino acids. CDR3 loop: CSARLAGSTDTQYF. As DNA, the CDR3 is TGCAGTGCTAGACTAGCGGGTAGCACAGATACGCAGTATTTT.

The genes are TRBV5-6 and TRBJ1-2, with 8 positions matching TRBD1. The CDR3 spans 15 residues. Germline CDR1 is SGHDT and CDR2 is YYEEEE. V lost 0 bases to trimming and J lost 4 bases; unmatched junction nucleotides: 5. CDR3 bases: TGTGCCAGCAGCTTGGAGGCAGGGGGCATCTATGGCTACACCTTC. This encodes CASSLEAGGIYGYTF.

The chain has TRBV4-1 and TRBJ2-5; D is undetermined. The germline V gene encodes CDR1 MGHRA and CDR2 YSYEKL. Trimming cost V 1 base and J 3 bases, with 9 bases left between them. This CDR3 is built from 14 residues. CDR3 amino acids: CASSQVREKETQYF. The CDR3 bases are TGCGCCAGCAGCCAAGTTCGAGAGAAAGAGACCCAGTACTTC.

This clonotype was detected a few times. CDR3 sequence (DNA): TGCGCCAGCAGCCAAGGGGGCGCGGGACAGGATCACATTCAGTACTTC. Its protein is CASSQGGAGQDHIQYF. The chain joins TRBV4-3 to TRBJ2-4, with 8 bases that match TRBD1. Germline lookup yields CDR1 LGHNA and CDR2 YSLEER. J gave up 8 bases and V 1 base, and 10 bases lay outside the gene matches. This CDR3 comprises 16 residues.